These 15 T cell receptor beta chains originate from one sample sequenced in a study of blood T cell repertoires in COVID-19. Produced via immunoSEQ multiplex PCR; TCRdb's table is partial and in-frame only. The sample holds roughly 330,000 clones, approximately 89% seen once. The sample comprised PBMCs or T cells enriched from blood (not recorded which). These receptors came from a woman aged 25 to 39 who had recovered from COVID-19.

This chain connects TRBV27 to TRBJ2-3, with 11 bases identical to TRBD2. The CDR3 runs to 17 residues. In germline, CDR1 is MNHEY, CDR2 SMNVEV (reference sequence). After removal of 4 bases from V and 1 base from J, the junction contained 7 bases not matched to a gene. This chain's CDR3 is CASSSLAGGFGTDTQYF. The CDR3 DNA follows: TGTGCCAGCAGTTCGTTAGCGGGGGGGTTCGGCACAGATACGCAGTATTTT.

The genes are TRBV5-1 and TRBJ1-2; unclear D gene. Germline values: CDR1 SGHRS, CDR2 YFSETQ. The CDR3 has 14 residues. V gave up 7 bases and J gave up 4 bases, with 17 bases separating them. DNA for the CDR3: TGCGCCAGCCGATTTGAGGGCATTGGCTATGGCTACACCTTC. Protein product: CASRFEGIGYGYTF.

The chain recombines TRBV7-9 with TRBJ1-4, with TRBD1 as a possible D gene (6 bases). The CDR3 spans 14 residues. V was cut by 5 bases and J by 4 bases, with 11 bases left in between. From germline, CDR1 is SEHNR and CDR2 FQNEAQ (reference sequence). CDR3 amino acids: CASSTQGLNEKLFF. The CDR3 region has the DNA TGTGCCAGCAGCACACAGGGCCTTAATGAAAAACTGTTTTTT.

The chain's CDR3 is CASSLSRGSGYGYTF. The DNA of the CDR3 is TGTGCCAGCAGCTTAAGTAGAGGGTCGGGCTATGGCTACACCTTC. J is TRBJ1-2 and V is TRBV5-4; D remains ambiguous. V lost 2 bases to trimming and J lost 4 bases, with 15 bases between them. Looked up from germline, CDR1 is SGHNT and CDR2 is YYREEE (reference sequence). This CDR3 has 15 amino acids.

This rearrangement joins TRBV12-5 to TRBJ2-1; D may be TRBD1 (6 bases). This CDR3 contains 14 residues. V was cut by 3 bases and J by 8 bases, with 14 bases left in between. The germline V gene encodes CDR1 LGHNT and CDR2 FRNRAP. The CDR3 coding sequence is TGTGCTAGTGGTTTACGTCAGGGGTGGGATGAGCAGTTCTTC. Protein sequence: CASGLRQGWDEQFF.

V and J are TRBV7-3 and TRBJ1-1; a possible D gene is TRBD1 (6 bases). CDR1 and CDR2 from the germline V gene are SGHTA and FQGTGA. This CDR3 has 18 amino acids. The V gene lost 5 bases and the J gene lost 1 base, with 23 bases spanning the gap. CDR3 amino acids: CASSLGGRGPRGNTEAFF. As DNA, the CDR3 is TGTGCCAGCAGCCTAGGGGGTCGGGGCCCACGAGGGAACACTGAAGCTTTCTTT.

In nucleotides, the CDR3 is TGTGCCAGTAGTATGGGGCTGTGGAACACTGAAGCTTTCTTT. This translates into CASSMGLWNTEAFF. The J gene is TRBJ1-1, the V gene TRBV19, with D tentatively TRBD1 (5 bases). Germline V gene sequence: CDR1 LNHDA, CDR2 SQIVND (reference sequence). V shed 3 bases and J shed 1 base, with 9 bases lying between them. The CDR3 is 14 residues long.

The chain links TRBV5-1 to TRBJ2-4, with 8 nucleotides matching TRBD1. This CDR3 has 14 residues. The V segment lost 1 base and the J segment 3 bases; nucleotides outside the gene matches: 0. Germline-derived CDR1 and CDR2 are SGHRS and YFSETQ. In nucleotides, the CDR3 is TGCGCCAGCAGCTTGACAGGGGGCAAAAACATTCAGTACTTC. This gives the protein CASSLTGGKNIQYF.

The chain joins TRBV7-7 to TRBJ1-1, with D possibly being TRBD1 (5 bases). Germline V lookup: CDR1 SSHAT, CDR2 FNYEAQ (reference sequence). V lost 5 bases to trimming and J lost 3 bases, with 22 bases between them. CDR3 length equals 17 residues. In nucleotides, the CDR3 is TGTGCCAGCAGCCCCCTCCCGCGGGGAACGGGGGACACTGAAGCTTTCTTT. This codes for CASSPLPRGTGDTEAFF.

V is TRBV28 and J is TRBJ1-5; 7 bases are a match to TRBD1. Germline V gene data show CDR1 as MDHEN and CDR2 as SYDVKM. Trimming cost V 11 bases and J 4 bases; bases outside gene matches: 20. This CDR3 spans 17 amino acids. In nucleotides, the CDR3 is TGTGCCGGAGACCTAAACAGGGGATCGGGTTCGAATCAGCCCCAGCATTTT. This gives the protein CAGDLNRGSGSNQPQHF.

The J gene is TRBJ2-4, the V gene TRBV9; D is possibly TRBD2 (6 bases). V lost 3 bases and J 5 bases, leaving 12 bases between the germline ends. Germline V lookup: CDR1 SGDLS, CDR2 YYNGEE. The CDR3 runs 14 residues. The CDR3: CASSASVGQNIQYF. CDR3 in DNA: TGTGCCAGCAGCGCTAGCGTAGGCCAAAACATTCAGTACTTC.

This clone has only a few counts. The rearrangement uses TRBV6-2 or TRBV6-3 and TRBJ2-3; TRBD2 agrees at 8 bases. CDR1 MNHEY and CDR2 SVGEGT come from the germline V gene. This CDR3 is built from 18 residues. With 5 bases clipped from V and 0 bases from J, the junction kept 13 bases outside the gene matches. CDR3 amino acids: CASSVLGVAGTSTDTQYF. In DNA, the CDR3 is TGTGCCAGCAGTGTCCTTGGGGTAGCGGGGACTAGCACAGATACGCAGTATTTT.

The sample holds one count of this clone. The chain combines TRBV7-3 with TRBJ2-3, with 8 bases aligning to TRBD2. Trimming at V came to 2 bases and at J to 5 bases, leaving 6 bases not matched to a gene. This CDR3 has 15 amino acids. Germline CDR1 reads SGHTA; CDR2 reads FQGTGA. In nucleotides, the CDR3 is TGTGCCAGCAGCTTAGCGGGGGGAGATGGAGATACGCAGTATTTT. It translates to CASSLAGGDGDTQYF.

The rearrangement joins TRBV14 to TRBJ2-7, with 10 bases that match TRBD1. CDR1 is SGHDN and CDR2 is FVKESK in the germline V gene. The CDR3 length is 17 residues. The junction had 8 bases not matched to a gene; V was cut back by 0 bases and J by 3 bases. This chain's CDR3 is CASSQDFIRTGGYEQYF. In DNA, the CDR3 is TGTGCCAGCAGCCAAGATTTTATTAGGACAGGGGGCTACGAGCAGTACTTC.

The chain carries TRBV7-2 and TRBJ1-2; 9 nucleotides align to TRBD1. CDR3 length equals 13 residues. Germline V gene sequence: CDR1 SGHTA, CDR2 FQGNSA. The V segment lost 5 bases and the J segment 4 bases; nucleotides outside the gene matches: 2. This CDR3 reads CASSQGQGYGYTF. CDR3 in DNA: TGTGCCAGCAGCCAGGGACAGGGCTATGGCTACACCTTC.